Here is one T cell receptor (beta chain) with its context. The target antigen is unknown. The PCR ran on 60 Vbeta and 13 Jbeta primers. Produced via immunoSEQ multiplex PCR; TCRdb's table is partial and in-frame only. Of some 150,000 clones in the sample, 80% were seen once. The data originate from a study of cytomegalovirus exposure and HLA in healthy donors. Study findings and constraints: The study listed 164 cytomegalovirus-associated TCR beta chains.

Sequencing used PBMCs. This TCR came from a man aged 45-65 years in good health and CMV-seronegative.

The CDR3 region is CASRLNWSGANVLTF. CDR3 DNA: TGTGCCAGCAGACTAAATTGGTCTGGGGCCAACGTCCTGACTTTC. V and J are TRBV6-5 and TRBJ2-6; D is uncertain. Germline V gene sequence: CDR1 MNHEY, CDR2 SVGAGI. This CDR3 is 15 amino acids long. Trimming cost V 6 bases and J 1 base, with 10 bases left between them.